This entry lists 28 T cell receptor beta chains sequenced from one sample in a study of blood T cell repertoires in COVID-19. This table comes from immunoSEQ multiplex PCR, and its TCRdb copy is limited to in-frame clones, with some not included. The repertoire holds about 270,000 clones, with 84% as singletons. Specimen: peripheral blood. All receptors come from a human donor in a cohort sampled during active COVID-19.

The CDR3 coding sequence is TGCGCCAGCAGCCAAGAAGGACTAGCGGGGACAGATACGCAGTATTTT. It codes for CASSQEGLAGTDTQYF. The J gene is TRBJ2-3, the V gene TRBV4-3; 12 bases align to TRBD2. The V and J ends lost 0 bases and 3 bases, in that order; junction bases with no gene match: 1. Germline V gene lookup returns CDR1 LGHNA and CDR2 YSLEER. This CDR3 has 16 amino acids.

The CDR3 here is CASSQDRGANTGELFF. The CDR3 region has the DNA TGCGCCAGCAGCCAAGACAGGGGTGCGAACACCGGGGAGCTGTTTTTT. The chain has TRBV4-3 and TRBJ2-2; D may be TRBD1 (6 bases). Trimming removed 0 bases from V and 0 bases from J, with 8 bases in between. This CDR3 spans 16 amino acids. The germline V gene encodes CDR1 LGHNA and CDR2 YSLEER.

The CDR3 region has the DNA TGTGCCAGCAGCCAGAACCTAGCGGGAGCACGCTTGTCAGATACGCAGTATTTT. It translates to CASSQNLAGARLSDTQYF. The chain links TRBV3-1 (or the pseudogene TRBV3-2) to TRBJ2-3; the match to TRBD2 covers 10 bases. Per germline, CDR1 LGHDT and CDR2 YNNKEL (reference sequence). V trimming: 3 bases; J trimming: 4 bases; junction bases outside the gene matches: 13. This CDR3 spans 18 amino acids.

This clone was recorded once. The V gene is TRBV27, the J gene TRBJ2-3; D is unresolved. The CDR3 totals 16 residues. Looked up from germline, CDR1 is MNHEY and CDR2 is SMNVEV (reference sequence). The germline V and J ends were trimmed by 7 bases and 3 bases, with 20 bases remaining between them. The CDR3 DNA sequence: TGTGCCAGCAATTTCGGGTACTATCGTTGGACAGATACGCAGTATTTT. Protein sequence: CASNFGYYRWTDTQYF.

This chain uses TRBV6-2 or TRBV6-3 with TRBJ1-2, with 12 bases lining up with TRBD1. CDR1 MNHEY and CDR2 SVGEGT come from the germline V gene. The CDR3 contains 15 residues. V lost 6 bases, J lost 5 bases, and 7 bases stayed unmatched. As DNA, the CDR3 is TGTGCCAGCAGCGACCGGGACAGGGGGCCGTATGGCTACACCTTC. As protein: CASSDRDRGPYGYTF.

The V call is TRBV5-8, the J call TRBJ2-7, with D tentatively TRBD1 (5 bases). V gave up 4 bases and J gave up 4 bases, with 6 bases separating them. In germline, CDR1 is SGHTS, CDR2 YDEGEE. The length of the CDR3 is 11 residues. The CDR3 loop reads CASSPGYEQYF. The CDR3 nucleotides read TGTGCCAGCAGCCCAGGGTACGAGCAGTACTTC.

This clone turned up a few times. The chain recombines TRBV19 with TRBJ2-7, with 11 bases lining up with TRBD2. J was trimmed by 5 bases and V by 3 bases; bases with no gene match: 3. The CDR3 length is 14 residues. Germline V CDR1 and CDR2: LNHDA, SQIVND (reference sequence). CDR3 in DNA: TGTGCCAGTAGTATGCTAGCGGGAGGCCACGAGCAGTACTTC. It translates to CASSMLAGGHEQYF.

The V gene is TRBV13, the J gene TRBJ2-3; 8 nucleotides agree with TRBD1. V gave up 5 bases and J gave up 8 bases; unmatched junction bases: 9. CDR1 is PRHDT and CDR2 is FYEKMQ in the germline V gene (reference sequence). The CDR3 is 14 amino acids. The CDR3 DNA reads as TGTGCCAGCAGCCCCGGACAGGGAAGTTCTACGCAGTATTTT. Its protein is CASSPGQGSSTQYF.

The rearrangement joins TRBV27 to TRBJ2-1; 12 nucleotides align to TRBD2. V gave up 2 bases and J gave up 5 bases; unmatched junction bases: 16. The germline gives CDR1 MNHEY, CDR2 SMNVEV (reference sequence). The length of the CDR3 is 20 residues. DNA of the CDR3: TGTGCCAGCAGTTTACGAAGACTAGCGGGGGCCGTGACAAGCAACAATGAGCAGTTCTTC. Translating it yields CASSLRRLAGAVTSNNEQFF.

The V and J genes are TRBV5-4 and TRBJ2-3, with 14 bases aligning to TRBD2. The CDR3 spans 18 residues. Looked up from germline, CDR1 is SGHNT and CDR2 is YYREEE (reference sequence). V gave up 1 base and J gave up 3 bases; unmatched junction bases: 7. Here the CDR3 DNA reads TGTGCCAGCAGCTTGTTTAGGACTAGCGGGAGGTTGACAGATACGCAGTATTTT. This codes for CASSLFRTSGRLTDTQYF. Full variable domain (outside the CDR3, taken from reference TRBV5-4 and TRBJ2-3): ETGVTQSPTHLIKTRGQQVTLRCSSQSGHNTVSWYQQALGQGPQFIFQYYREEENGRGNFPPRFSGLQFPNYSSELNVNALELDDSALYLCASSLFRTSGRLTDTQYFGPGTRLTVL.

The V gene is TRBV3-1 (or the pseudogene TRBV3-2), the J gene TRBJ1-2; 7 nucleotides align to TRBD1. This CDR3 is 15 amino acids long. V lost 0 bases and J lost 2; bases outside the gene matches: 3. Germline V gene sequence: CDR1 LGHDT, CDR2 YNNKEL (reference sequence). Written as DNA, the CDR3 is TGTGCCAGCAGCCAAGATCACAGGGGCAACTATGGCTACACCTTC. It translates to CASSQDHRGNYGYTF.

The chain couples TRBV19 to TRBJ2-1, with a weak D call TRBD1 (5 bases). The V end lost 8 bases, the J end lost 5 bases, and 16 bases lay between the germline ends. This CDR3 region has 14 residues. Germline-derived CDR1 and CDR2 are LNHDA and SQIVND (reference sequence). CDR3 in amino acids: CASCTGSVNNEQFF. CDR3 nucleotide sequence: TGTGCCAGTTGTACAGGCTCCGTAAACAATGAGCAGTTCTTC.

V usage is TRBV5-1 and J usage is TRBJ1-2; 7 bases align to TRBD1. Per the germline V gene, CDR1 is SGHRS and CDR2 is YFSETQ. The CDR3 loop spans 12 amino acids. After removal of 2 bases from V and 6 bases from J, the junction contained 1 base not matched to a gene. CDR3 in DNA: TGCGCCAGCAGCTTTCAGGGGGATGGCTACACCTTC. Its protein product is CASSFQGDGYTF.

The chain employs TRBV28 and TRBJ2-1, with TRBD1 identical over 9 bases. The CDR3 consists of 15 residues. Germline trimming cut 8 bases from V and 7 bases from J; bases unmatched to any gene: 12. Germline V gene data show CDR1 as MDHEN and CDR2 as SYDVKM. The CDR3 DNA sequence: TGTGCCAGCTCCACTCCCGGGACAGGGAAGAATGAGCAGTTCTTC. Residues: CASSTPGTGKNEQFF.

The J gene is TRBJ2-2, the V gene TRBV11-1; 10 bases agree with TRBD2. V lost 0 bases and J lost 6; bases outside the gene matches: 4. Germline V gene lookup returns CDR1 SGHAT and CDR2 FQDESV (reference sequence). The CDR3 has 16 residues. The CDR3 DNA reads TGTGCCAGCAGCTTAGCCCTAGCGGGAGTAGCCGGGGAGCTGTTTTTT. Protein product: CASSLALAGVAGELFF.

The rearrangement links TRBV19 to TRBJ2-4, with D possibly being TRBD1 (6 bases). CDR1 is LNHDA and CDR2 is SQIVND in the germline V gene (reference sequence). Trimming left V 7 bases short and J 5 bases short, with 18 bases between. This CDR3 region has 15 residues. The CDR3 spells CASTWDGQRENIQYF. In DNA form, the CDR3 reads TGTGCCAGTACCTGGGACGGACAGCGTGAAAACATTCAGTACTTC.

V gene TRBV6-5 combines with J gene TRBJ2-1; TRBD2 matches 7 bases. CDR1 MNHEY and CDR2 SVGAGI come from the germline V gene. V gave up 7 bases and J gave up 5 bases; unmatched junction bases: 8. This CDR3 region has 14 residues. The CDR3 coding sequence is TGTGCCAGCAATAGACTAGCAGAAGACAATGAGCAGTTCTTC. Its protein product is CASNRLAEDNEQFF.

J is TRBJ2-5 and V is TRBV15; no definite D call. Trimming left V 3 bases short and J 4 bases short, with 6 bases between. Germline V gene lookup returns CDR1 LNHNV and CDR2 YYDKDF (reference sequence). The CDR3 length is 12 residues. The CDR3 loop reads CATSRARETQYF. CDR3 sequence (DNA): TGTGCCACCAGCAGGGCCAGAGAGACCCAGTACTTC.

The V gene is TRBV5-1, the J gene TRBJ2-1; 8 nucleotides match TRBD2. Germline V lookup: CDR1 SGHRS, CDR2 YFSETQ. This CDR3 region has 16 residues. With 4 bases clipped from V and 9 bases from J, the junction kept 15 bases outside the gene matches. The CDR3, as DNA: TGCGCCAGCAGCGCTTACGGGACTAGGTACGACGGTGAGCAGTTCTTC. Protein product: CASSAYGTRYDGEQFF.

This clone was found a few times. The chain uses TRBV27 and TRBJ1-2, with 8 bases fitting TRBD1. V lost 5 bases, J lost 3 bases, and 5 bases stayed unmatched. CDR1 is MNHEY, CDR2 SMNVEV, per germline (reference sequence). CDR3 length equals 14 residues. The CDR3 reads CASSLNRGYYGYTF. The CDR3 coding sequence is TGTGCCAGCAGTCTAAACAGGGGGTACTATGGCTACACCTTC.

CDR3 sequence: CASSQDPSGVQNEQFF. In nucleotides, the CDR3 is TGCGCCAGCAGCCAAGATCCTAGCGGGGTTCAAAATGAGCAGTTCTTC. The V and J genes are TRBV4-3 and TRBJ2-1, with 9 bases identical to TRBD2. The trim removed 0 bases at V and 7 bases at J, leaving 7 bases unmatched. The CDR3 loop spans 16 amino acids. CDR1 and CDR2 from the germline V gene are LGHNA and YSLEER.

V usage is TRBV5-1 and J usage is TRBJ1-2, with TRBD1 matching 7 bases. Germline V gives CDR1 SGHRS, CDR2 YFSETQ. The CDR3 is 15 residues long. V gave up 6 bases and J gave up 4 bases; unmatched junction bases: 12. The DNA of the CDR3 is TGCGCCAGCAAACTCGGGACAGATTCAATCTATGGCTACACCTTC. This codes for CASKLGTDSIYGYTF. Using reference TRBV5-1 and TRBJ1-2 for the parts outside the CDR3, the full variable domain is KAGVTQTPRYLIKTRGQQVTLSCSPISGHRSVSWYQQTPGQGLQFLFEYFSETQRNKGNFPGRFSGRQFSNSRSEMNVSTLELGDSALYLCASKLGTDSIYGYTFGSGTRLTVV.

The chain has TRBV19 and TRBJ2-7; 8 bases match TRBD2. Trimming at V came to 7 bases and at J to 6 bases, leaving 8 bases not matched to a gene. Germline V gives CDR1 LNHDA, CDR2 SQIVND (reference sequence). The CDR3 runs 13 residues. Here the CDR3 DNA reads TGTGCCAGTATTCCCGGGAGGGCAGGCGAGCAGTACTTC. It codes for CASIPGRAGEQYF.

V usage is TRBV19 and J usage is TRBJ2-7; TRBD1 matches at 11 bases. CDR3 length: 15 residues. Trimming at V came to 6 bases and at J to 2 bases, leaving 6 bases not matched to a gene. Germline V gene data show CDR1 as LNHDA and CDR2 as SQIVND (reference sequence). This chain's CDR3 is CASRQRDRGTYEQYF. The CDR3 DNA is TGTGCCAGTAGACAGAGGGACAGGGGGACCTACGAGCAGTACTTC. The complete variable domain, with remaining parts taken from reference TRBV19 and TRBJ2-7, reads DGGITQSPKYLFRKEGQNVTLSCEQNLNHDAMYWYRQDPGQGLRLIYYSQIVNDFQKGDIAEGYSVSREKKESFPLTVTSAQKNPTAFYLCASRQRDRGTYEQYFGPGTRLTVT.

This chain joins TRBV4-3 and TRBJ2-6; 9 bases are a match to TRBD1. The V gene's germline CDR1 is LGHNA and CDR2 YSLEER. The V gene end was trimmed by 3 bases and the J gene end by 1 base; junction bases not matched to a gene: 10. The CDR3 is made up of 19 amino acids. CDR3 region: CASSQATTGGASGANVLTF. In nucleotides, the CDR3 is TGCGCCAGCAGCCAGGCGACCACAGGGGGCGCGTCTGGGGCCAACGTCCTGACTTTC.

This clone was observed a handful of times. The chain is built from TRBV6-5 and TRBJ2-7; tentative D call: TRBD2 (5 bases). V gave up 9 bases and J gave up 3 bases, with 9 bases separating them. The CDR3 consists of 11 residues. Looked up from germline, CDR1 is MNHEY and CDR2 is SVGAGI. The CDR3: CASPGNYEQYF. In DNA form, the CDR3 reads TGTGCCAGTCCCGGGAACTACGAGCAGTACTTC.

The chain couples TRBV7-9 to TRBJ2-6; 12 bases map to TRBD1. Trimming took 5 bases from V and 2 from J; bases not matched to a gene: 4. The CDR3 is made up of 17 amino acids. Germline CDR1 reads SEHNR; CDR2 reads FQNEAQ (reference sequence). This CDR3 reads CASSPGTGGTGANVLTF. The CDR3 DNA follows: TGTGCCAGCAGCCCCGGGACAGGGGGCACTGGGGCCAACGTCCTGACTTTC. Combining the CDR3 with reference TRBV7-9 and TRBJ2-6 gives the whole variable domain DTGVSQNPRHKITKRGQNVTFRCDPISEHNRLYWYRQTLGQGPEFLTYFQNEAQLEKSRLLSDRFSAERPKGSFSTLEIQRTEQGDSAMYLCASSPGTGGTGANVLTFGAGSRLTVL.

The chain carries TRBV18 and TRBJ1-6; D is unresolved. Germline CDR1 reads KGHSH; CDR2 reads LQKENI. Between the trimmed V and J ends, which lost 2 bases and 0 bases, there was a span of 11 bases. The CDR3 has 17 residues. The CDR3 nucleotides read TGTGCCAGCTCACCAGTAGGAGGGAGCTCCTATAATTCACCCCTCCACTTT. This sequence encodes CASSPVGGSSYNSPLHF.